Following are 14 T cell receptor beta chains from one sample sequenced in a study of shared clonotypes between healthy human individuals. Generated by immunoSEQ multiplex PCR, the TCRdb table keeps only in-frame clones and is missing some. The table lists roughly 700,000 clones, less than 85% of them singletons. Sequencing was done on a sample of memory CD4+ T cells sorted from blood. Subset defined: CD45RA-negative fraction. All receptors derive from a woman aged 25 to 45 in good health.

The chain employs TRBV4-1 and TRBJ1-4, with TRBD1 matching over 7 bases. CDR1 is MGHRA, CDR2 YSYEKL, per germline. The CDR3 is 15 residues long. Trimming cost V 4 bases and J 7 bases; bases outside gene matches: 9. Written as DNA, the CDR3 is TGCGCCAGCAGCCGTACAGGGGCTTTCGGTGAAAAACTGTTTTTT. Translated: CASSRTGAFGEKLFF.

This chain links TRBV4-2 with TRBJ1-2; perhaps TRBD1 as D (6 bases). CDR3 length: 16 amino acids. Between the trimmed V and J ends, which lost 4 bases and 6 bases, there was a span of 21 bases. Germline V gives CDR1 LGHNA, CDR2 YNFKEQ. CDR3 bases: TGTGCCAGCAGCCCCGCGTTTACGGGGGCGCAGGATGGCTACACCTTC. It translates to CASSPAFTGAQDGYTF.

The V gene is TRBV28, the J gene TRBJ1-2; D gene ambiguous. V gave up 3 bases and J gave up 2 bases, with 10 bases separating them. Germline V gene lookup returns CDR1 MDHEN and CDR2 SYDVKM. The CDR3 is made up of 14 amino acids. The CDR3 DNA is TGTGCCAGCAGTTTTTCGCAAGGGAACTATGGCTACACCTTC. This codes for CASSFSQGNYGYTF.

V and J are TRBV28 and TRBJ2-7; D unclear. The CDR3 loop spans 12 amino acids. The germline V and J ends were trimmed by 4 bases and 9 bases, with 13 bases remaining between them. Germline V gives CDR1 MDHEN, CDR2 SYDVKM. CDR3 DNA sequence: TGTGCCAGCAGTTCACTCCTAGGCGGGCAGTACTTC. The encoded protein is CASSSLLGGQYF.

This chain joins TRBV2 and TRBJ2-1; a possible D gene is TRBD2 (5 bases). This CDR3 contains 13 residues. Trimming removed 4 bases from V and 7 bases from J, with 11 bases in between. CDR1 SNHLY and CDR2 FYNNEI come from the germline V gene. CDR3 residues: CASSGTTRNEQFF. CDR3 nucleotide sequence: TGTGCCAGCAGTGGAACTACTAGGAATGAGCAGTTCTTC.

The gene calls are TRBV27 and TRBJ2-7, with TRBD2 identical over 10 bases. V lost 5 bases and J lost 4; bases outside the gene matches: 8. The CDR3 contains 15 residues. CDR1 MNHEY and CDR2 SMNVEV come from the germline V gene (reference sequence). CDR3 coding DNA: TGTGCCAGCAGTCGATCGCTAGCGGGAGTTTACGAGCAGTACTTC. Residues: CASSRSLAGVYEQYF.

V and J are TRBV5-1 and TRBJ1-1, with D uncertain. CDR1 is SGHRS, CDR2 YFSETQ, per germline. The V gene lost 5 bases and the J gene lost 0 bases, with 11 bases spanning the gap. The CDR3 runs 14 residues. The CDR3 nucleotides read TGCGCCAGCAGTTTGAGTAGTCTGAACACTGAAGCTTTCTTT. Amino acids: CASSLSSLNTEAFF.

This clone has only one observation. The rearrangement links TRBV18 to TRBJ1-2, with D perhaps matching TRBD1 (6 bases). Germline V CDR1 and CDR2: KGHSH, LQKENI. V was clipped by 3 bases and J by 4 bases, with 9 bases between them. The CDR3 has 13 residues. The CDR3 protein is CASSPDSGYGYTF. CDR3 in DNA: TGTGCCAGCTCACCGGACAGTGGCTATGGCTACACCTTC.

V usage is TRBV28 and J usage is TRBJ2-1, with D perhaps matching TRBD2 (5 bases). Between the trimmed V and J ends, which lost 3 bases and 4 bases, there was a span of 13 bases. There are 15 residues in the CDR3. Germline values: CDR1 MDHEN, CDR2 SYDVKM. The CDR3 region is CASSLRATLYNEQFF. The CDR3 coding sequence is TGTGCCAGCAGTTTGAGGGCAACCCTTTACAATGAGCAGTTCTTC. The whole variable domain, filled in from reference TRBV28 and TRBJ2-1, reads DVKVTQSSRYLVKRTGEKVFLECVQDMDHENMFWYRQDPGLGLRLIYFSYDVKMKEKGDIPEGYSVSREKKERFSLILESASTNQTSMYLCASSLRATLYNEQFFGPGTRLTVL.

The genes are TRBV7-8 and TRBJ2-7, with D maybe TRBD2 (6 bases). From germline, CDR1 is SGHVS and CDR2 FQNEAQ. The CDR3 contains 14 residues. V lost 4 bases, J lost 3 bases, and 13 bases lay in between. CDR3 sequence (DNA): TGTGCCAGCAGCTCCGGGACTCTTCACTACGAGCAGTACTTC. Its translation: CASSSGTLHYEQYF.

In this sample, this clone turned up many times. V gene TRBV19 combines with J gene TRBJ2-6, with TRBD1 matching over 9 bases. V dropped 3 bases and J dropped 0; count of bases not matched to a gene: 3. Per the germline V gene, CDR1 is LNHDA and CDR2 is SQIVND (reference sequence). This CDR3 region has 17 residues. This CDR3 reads CASSIGQGSSGANVLTF. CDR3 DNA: TGTGCCAGTAGTATCGGACAGGGGAGCTCTGGGGCCAACGTCCTGACTTTC.

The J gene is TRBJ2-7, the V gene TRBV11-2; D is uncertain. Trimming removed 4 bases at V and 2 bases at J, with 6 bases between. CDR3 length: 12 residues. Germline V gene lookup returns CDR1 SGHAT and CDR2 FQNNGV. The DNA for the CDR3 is TGTGCCAGCAGCTCGAACACCTACGAGCAGTACTTC. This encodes CASSSNTYEQYF. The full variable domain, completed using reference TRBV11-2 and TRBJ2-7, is EAGVAQSPRYKIIEKRQSVAFWCNPISGHATLYWYQQILGQGPKLLIQFQNNGVVDDSQLPKDRFSAERLKGVDSTLKIQPAKLEDSAVYLCASSSNTYEQYFGPGTRLTVT.

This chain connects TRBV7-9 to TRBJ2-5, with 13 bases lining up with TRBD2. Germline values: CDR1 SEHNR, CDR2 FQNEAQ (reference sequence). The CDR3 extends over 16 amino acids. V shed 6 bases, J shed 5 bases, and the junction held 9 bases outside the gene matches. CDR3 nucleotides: TGTGCCAGCAGACGAGGGACTAGCGGGGTGAGGGAGACCCAGTACTTC. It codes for CASRRGTSGVRETQYF.

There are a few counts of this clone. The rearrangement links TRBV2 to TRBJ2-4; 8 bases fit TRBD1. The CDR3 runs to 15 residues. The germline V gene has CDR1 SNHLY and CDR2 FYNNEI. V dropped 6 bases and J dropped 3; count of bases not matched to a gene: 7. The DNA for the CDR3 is TGTGCCAGCAGGAGCAGGGGGCGCGGCAAAAACATTCAGTACTTC. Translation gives CASRSRGRGKNIQYF.